These T cell receptor beta chains were read from a single sample in a study of T cells in Graves' hyperthyroidism and ophthalmopathy. Each CDR3 protein gets one entry after TCRdb re-called the multiplex PCR reads with MiXCR. The repertoire holds some 700,000 distinct CDR3 sequences, with around a sixth as singletons. Material: blood. Source of these receptors: a man aged 45-65 years with Graves' hyperthyroidism. The CDR3 runs from the conserved cysteine through the conserved F or W. A D gene is named only where the DNA matches it firmly. Not all rows give a size; the values are once, few, many and, for expanded clones, a class.

TRBD1	many	TRBV5-1	TRBJ1-5	TGCGCCAGCAGCCCGGGACAGGGACAACAGCCCCAGCATTTT	CASSPGQGQQPQHF
TRBD2	many	TRBV20-1	TRBJ2-1	TGCAGGGGGACTAGTGAGTATGAGCAGTTCTTC	CRGTSEYEQFF
-	many	TRBV12-5	TRBJ1-1	TGTGCTAGTGGTTTGGAAGAGAACACTGAAGCTTTCTTT	CASGLEENTEAFF
TRBD1	many	TRBV6-2/TRBV6-3	TRBJ1-2	TGTGCCAGCAGACAGGGGGCCCATGGCTACACCTTC	CASRQGAHGYTF
-	many	TRBV12-3/TRBV12-4	TRBJ1-5	TGTGCCAGCAGCCTCGCTGTTCAGGGTTACCAGCCCCAGCATTTT	CASSLAVQGYQPQHF
-	few	TRBV28	TRBJ2-2	TGTGCCAGCAGTTTACAGGGAACCACCGGGGAGCTGTTTTTT	CASSLQGTTGELFF
-	few	TRBV12-3/TRBV12-4	TRBJ1-2	TGTGCCAGCAGTTTAGGAGGTGCGGGTTTTTCTAACTATGGCTACACCTTC	CASSLGGAGFSNYGYTF
TRBD1	-	TRBV7-2	TRBJ1-5	TGTGCCAGCAGCGGAATGACAGGGACAGGTCAGCCCCAGCATTTT	CASSGMTGTGQPQHF
TRBD2	few	TRBV7-6	TRBJ2-7	TGTGCCAGCAGCTCCCGGACTAGCGGGAGGGACGAGCAGTACTTC	CASSSRTSGRDEQYF
-	-	TRBV30	TRBJ2-3	TGTGCCTGGAGTTACGGTGGTGGGTCAGATACGCAGTATTTT	CAWSYGGGSDTQYF
-	many	TRBV9	TRBJ2-5	TGTGCCAGCAGCAGGGGTACAACGGAGGAGACCCAGTACTTC	CASSRGTTEETQYF
-	many	TRBV28	TRBJ2-5	TGTGCCAGCAGTTTAAGTGTTGGGACTCCACAAGAGACCCAGTACTTC	CASSLSVGTPQETQYF
-	-	TRBV28	TRBJ1-5	TGTGCCAGCAAAAAGACCGGGACAAGGAATCAGCCCCAGCATTTT	CASKKTGTRNQPQHF
TRBD1	-	TRBV10-3	TRBJ2-1	TGTGCCATCAGTGCGACCCGGGACAGGGGGCTAAGTGAGCAGTTCTTC	CAISATRDRGLSEQFF
TRBD2	-	TRBV6-1	TRBJ2-1	TGTGCCAGCACCCCTCTGGGACTAGCGGGAGATAGGTCTACGTCCTACAATGAGCAGTTCTTC	CASTPLGLAGDRSTSYNEQFF
-	few	TRBV20-1	TRBJ1-5	TGCAGTGCTAGGTCGACAGCACCGGGTCAGCCCCAGCATTTT	CSARSTAPGQPQHF
-	many	TRBV27	TRBJ1-4	TGTGCCAGCAGTCGTTCAGGGTACAGTTATGAAAAACTGTTTTTT	CASSRSGYSYEKLFF
-	-	TRBV3-1	TRBJ1-5	TGTGCCAGCAGCCAATCAATTAATCAGCCCCATCATTTT	CASSQSINQPHHF
TRBD1	many	TRBV7-2	TRBJ1-2	TGTGCCAGCAGCAAAACAGGGGGCGCGGACTATGGCTACACCTTC	CASSKTGGADYGYTF
TRBD2	-	TRBV28	TRBJ2-1	TGTGCCAGCAGGTTACTAGCGGAAAGCTCCTACAATGAGCAATTCTTC	CASRLLAESSYNEQFF
-	many	TRBV30	TRBJ2-7	TGTGCCTGGAGTATGGCTCTTGGGTACGAGCAGTACTTC	CAWSMALGYEQYF
-	few	TRBV24-1	TRBJ2-3	TGTGCCACCAGTGACCGCCTACCGGGCACAGATACGCAGTATTTT	CATSDRLPGTDTQYF
-	-	TRBV5-1	TRBJ1-2	TGCGCCAGCAGCTTGACAGACTCCAGGGGCTACACCTTC	CASSLTDSRGYTF
-	-	TRBV19	TRBJ2-7	TGTGCCAGTAGTATAGGACTACTCTACGAGCAGTACTTC	CASSIGLLYEQYF
TRBD2	-	TRBV12-3/TRBV12-4	TRBJ2-3	TGTGCCAGCAGTTTAAGAGTGCGGGAGGCTAGCACAGATACGCAGTATTTT	CASSLRVREASTDTQYF
-	many	TRBV28	TRBJ1-2	TGTGCCAGCAGGACTACCCCTAACTATGGCTACACCTTC	CASRTTPNYGYTF
TRBD2	many	TRBV12-3/TRBV12-4	TRBJ2-3	TGTGCCAGCAGTCGGACTAGCGGGAGGGCAGATACGCAGTATTTT	CASSRTSGRADTQYF
TRBD1	many	TRBV11-2	TRBJ2-6	TGTGCCAGCAGCTTAGTATCCCACAGGGGTGGTAAGGCCAACGTCCTGACTTTC	CASSLVSHRGGKANVLTF
TRBD2	-	TRBV19	TRBJ2-7	TGTGCCAGTAGATGGTCTAGCGGGAGCGGATACGAGCAGTACTTC	CASRWSSGSGYEQYF
TRBD1	many	TRBV12-3/TRBV12-4	TRBJ1-1	TGTGCCAGCGGACTCAGGGGGTTGGGCACTGAAGCTTTCTTT	CASGLRGLGTEAFF